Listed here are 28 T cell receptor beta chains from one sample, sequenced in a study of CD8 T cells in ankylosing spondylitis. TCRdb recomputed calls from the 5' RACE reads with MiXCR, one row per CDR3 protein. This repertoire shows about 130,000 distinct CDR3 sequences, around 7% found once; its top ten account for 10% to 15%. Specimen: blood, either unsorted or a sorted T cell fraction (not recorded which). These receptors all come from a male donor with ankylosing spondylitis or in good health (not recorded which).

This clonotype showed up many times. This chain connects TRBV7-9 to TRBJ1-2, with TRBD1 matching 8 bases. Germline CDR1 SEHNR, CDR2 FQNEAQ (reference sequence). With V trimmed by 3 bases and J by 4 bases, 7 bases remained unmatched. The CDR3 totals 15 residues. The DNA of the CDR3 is TGTGCCAGCAGCTTGGGGACAGGTCCCATCTATGGCTACACCTTC. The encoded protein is CASSLGTGPIYGYTF.

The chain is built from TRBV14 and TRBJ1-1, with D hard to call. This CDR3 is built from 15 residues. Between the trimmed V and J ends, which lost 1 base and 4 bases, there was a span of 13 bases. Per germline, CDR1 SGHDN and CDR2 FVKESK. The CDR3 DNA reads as TGTGCCAGCAGCCAAGTGACGGCAGTGACCACTGAAGCTTTCTTT. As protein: CASSQVTAVTTEAFF.

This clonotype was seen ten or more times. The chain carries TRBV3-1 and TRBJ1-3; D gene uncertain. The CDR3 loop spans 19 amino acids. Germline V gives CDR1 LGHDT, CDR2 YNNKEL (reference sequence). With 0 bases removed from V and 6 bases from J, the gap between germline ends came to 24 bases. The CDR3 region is CASSQELGSGQSSPNTIYF. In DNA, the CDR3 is TGTGCCAGCAGCCAAGAACTTGGGAGTGGGCAGTCTTCGCCAAACACCATATATTTT.

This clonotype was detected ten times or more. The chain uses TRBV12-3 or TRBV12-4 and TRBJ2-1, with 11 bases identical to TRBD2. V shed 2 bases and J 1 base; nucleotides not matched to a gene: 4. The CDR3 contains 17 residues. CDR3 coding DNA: TGTGCCAGCAGTTTAATAACTAGCGGGAGATCCTACAATGAGCAGTTCTTC. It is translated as CASSLITSGRSYNEQFF.

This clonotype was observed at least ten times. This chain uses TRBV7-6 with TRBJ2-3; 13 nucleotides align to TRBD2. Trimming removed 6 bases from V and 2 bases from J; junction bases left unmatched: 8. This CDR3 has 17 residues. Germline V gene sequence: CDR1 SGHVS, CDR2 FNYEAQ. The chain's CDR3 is CASSTGTSGVFTDTQYF. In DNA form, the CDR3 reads TGTGCCAGCAGTACCGGGACTAGCGGGGTGTTCACAGATACGCAGTATTTT.

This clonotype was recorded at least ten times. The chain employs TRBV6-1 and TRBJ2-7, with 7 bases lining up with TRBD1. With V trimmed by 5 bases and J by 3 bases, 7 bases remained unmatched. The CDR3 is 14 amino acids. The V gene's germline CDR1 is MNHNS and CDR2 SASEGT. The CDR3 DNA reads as TGTGCCAGCAGTAGCCCCCGGGACAGCTACGAGCAGTACTTC. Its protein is CASSSPRDSYEQYF.

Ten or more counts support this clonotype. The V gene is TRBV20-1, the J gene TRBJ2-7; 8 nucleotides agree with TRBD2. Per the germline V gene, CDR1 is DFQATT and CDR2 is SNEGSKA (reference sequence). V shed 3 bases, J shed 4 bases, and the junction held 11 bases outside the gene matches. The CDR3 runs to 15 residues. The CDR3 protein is CSASWWVSGSYEQYF. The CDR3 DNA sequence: TGCAGTGCTAGCTGGTGGGTAAGCGGGAGTTACGAGCAGTACTTC.

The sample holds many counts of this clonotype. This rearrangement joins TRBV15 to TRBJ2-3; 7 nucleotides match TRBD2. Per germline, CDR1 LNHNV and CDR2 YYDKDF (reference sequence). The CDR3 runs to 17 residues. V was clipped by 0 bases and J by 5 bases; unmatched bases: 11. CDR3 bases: TGTGCCACCAGCAGAGATGGGTATAGCGGGCGAGGAGATACGCAGTATTTT. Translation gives CATSRDGYSGRGDTQYF.

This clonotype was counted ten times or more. CDR3 in DNA: TGTGCCAGCAGTCTCTCTGTGGGTGAGCAGTTCTTC. It yields the protein CASSLSVGEQFF. The chain joins TRBV5-5 to TRBJ2-1; the D is unclear. This CDR3 contains 12 residues. V was shortened by 5 bases and J by 9 bases, with 12 bases between the two germline ends. Germline CDR1 and CDR2: SGHKS and YYEKEE (reference sequence).

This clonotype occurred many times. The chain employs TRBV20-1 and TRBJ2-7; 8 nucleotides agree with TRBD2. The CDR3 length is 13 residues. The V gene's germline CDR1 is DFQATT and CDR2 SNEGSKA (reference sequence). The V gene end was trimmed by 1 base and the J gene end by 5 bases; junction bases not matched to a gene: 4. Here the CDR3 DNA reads TGCAGTGCTAGAGCCGGGACTAGTAACGAGCAGTACTTC. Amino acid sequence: CSARAGTSNEQYF.

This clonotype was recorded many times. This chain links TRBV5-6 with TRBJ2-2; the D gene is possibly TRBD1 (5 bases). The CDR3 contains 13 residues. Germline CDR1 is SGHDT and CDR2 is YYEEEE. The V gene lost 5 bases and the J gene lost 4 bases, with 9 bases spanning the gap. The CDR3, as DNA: TGTGCCAGCAGTCAGGGTGGCACCGGGGAGCTGTTTTTT. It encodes CASSQGGTGELFF.

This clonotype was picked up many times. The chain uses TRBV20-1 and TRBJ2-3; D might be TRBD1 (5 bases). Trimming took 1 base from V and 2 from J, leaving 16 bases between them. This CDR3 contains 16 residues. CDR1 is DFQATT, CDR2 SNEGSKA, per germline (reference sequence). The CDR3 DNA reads TGCAGTGCTAGAGGGAATCAGGGTGAACCCACAGATACGCAGTATTTT. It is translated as CSARGNQGEPTDTQYF.

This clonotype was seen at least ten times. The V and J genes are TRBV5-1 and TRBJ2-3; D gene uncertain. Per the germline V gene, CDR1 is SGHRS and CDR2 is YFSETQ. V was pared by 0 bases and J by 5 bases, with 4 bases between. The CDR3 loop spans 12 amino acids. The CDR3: CASSLEGDTQYF. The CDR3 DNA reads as TGCGCCAGCAGCTTGGAGGGAGATACGCAGTATTTT.

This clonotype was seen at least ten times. CDR3 sequence: CATRKTGGDLGGELFF. Here the CDR3 DNA reads TGTGCCACTAGAAAAACAGGGGGCGACCTTGGCGGGGAGCTGTTTTTT. This chain links TRBV19 with TRBJ2-2, with TRBD1 matching over 9 bases. Germline loops: CDR1 LNHDA, CDR2 SQIVND (reference sequence). The CDR3 runs 16 residues. V dropped 10 bases and J dropped 7; count of bases not matched to a gene: 16. The complete variable domain, with remaining parts taken from reference TRBV19 and TRBJ2-2, reads DGGITQSPKYLFRKEGQNVTLSCEQNLNHDAMYWYRQDPGQGLRLIYYSQIVNDFQKGDIAEGYSVSREKKESFPLTVTSAQKNPTAFYLCATRKTGGDLGGELFFGEGSRLTVL.

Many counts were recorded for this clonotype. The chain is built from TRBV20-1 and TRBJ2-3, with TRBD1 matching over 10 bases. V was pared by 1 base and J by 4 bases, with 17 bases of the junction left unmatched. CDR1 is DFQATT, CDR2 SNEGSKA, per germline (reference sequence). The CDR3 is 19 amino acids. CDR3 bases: TGCAGTGCTAGAGCCCGGACAGGGGGGTTAGCGAGCCTATCAGATACGCAGTATTTT. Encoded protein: CSARARTGGLASLSDTQYF.

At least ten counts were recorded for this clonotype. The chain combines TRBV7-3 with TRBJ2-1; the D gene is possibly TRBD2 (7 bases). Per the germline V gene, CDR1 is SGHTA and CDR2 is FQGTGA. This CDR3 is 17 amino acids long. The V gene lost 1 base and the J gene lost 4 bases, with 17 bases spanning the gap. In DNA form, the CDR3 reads TGTGCCAGCAGCTTAAACCCAGCGGGGACAACATACAATGAGCAGTTCTTC. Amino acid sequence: CASSLNPAGTTYNEQFF.

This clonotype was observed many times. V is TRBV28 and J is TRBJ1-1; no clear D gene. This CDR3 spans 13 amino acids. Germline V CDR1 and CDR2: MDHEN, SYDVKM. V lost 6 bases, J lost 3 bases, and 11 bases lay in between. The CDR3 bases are TGTGCCAGCAGCCTCCAGCAGGACACTGAAGCTTTCTTT. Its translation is CASSLQQDTEAFF.

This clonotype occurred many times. CDR3 coding DNA: TGCAGTGCTCCCGTTCCCAGCGGGGGCTGGGAGACCCAGTACTTC. As protein: CSAPVPSGGWETQYF. The chain couples TRBV20-1 to TRBJ2-5; TRBD2 matches at 8 bases. Germline CDR1 and CDR2: DFQATT and SNEGSKA (reference sequence). The CDR3 spans 15 residues. V was clipped by 5 bases and J by 5 bases; unmatched bases: 13.

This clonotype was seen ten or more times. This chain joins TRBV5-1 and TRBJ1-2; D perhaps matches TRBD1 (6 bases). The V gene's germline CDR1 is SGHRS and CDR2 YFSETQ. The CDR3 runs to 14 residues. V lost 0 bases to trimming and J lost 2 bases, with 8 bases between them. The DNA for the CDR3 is TGCGCCAGCAGCTTGGGACAGGAGAACTATGGCTACACCTTC. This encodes CASSLGQENYGYTF.

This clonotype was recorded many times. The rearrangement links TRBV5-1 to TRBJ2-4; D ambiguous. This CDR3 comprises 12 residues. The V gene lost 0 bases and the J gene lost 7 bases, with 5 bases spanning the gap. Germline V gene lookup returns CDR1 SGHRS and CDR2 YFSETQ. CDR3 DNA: TGCGCCAGCAGCTTGGATACGAACATTCAGTACTTC. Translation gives CASSLDTNIQYF.

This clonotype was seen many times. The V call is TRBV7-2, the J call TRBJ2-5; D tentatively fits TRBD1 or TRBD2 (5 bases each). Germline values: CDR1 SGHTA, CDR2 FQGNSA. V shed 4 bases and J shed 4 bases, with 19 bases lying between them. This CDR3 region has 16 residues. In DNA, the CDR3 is TGTGCCAGCAGCTCCTATAGGGAAACGAGGGGAGAGACCCAGTACTTC. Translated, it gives CASSSYRETRGETQYF.

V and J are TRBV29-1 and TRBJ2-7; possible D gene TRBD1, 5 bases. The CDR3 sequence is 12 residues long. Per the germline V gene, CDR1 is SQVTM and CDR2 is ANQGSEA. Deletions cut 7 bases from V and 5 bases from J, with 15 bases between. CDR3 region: CSADSGSHEQYF. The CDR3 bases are TGCAGCGCCGACAGTGGATCCCACGAGCAGTACTTC.

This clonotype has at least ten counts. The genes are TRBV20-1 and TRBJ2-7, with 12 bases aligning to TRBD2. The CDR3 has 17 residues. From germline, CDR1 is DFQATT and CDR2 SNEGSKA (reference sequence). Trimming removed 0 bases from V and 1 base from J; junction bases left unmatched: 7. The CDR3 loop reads CSARDTSGRSLSYEQYF. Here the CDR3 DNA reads TGCAGTGCTAGAGATACTAGCGGGAGGAGTCTTTCCTACGAGCAGTACTTC.

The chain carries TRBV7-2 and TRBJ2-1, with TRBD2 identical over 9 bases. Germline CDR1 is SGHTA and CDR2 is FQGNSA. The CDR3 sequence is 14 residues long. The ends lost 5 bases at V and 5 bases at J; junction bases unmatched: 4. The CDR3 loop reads CASSGLAGNNEQFF. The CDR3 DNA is TGTGCCAGCAGCGGGCTAGCGGGAAACAATGAGCAGTTCTTC.

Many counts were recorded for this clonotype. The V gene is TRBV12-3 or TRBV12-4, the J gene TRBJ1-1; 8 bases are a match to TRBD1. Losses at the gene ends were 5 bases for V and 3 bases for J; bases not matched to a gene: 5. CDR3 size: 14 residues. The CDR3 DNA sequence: TGTGCCAGCAGTCGACAGGGGTCGGACACTGAAGCTTTCTTT. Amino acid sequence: CASSRQGSDTEAFF.

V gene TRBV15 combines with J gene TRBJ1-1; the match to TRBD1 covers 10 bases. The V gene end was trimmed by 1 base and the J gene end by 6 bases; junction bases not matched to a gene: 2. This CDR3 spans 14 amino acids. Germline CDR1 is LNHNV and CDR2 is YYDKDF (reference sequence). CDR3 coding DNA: TGTGCCACCAGCAGAGCGGGACAGGGGTCTGAAGCTTTCTTT. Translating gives CATSRAGQGSEAFF.

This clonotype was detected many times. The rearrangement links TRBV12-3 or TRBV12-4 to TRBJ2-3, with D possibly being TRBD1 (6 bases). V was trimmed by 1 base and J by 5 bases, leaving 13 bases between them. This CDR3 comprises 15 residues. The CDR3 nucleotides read TGTGCCAGCAGTTTAGTAGGGCAGGGGCAAGATACGCAGTATTTT. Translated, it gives CASSLVGQGQDTQYF.

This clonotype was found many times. The CDR3 bases are TGCAGTGTCGTGGGGGCCAGGGGAGATACGCAGTATTTT. Its translation: CSVVGARGDTQYF. V and J are TRBV20-1 and TRBJ2-3, with D perhaps matching TRBD1 (6 bases). The CDR3 spans 13 residues. Germline loops: CDR1 DFQATT, CDR2 SNEGSKA (reference sequence). Trimming took off 7 bases at V and 5 bases at J, with 16 bases between the two ends.